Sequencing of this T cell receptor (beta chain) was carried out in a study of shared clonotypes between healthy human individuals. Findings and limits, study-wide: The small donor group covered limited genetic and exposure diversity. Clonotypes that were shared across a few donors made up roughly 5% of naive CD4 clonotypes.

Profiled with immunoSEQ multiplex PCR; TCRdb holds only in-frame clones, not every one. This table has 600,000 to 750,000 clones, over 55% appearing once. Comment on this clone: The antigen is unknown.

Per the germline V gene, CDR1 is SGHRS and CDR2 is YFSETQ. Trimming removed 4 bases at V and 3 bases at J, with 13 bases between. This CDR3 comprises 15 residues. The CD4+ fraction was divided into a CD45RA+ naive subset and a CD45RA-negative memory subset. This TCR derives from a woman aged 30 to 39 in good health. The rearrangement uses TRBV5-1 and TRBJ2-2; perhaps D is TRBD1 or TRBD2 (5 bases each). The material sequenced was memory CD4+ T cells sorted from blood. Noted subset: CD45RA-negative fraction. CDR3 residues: CASSLKPGHTGELFF. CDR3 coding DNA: TGCGCCAGCAGCCTGAAACCGGGGCACACCGGGGAGCTGTTTTTT.